This T cell receptor (beta chain) was sequenced for a study of post-analysis software for immune sequencing data. Study context: Some patients lacked subtype; others had relapsing-remitting, secondary progressive or progressive-relapsing disease.

Unique molecular identifiers were present in the TCR beta cDNA libraries. The T cell input of roughly 0.85 to 11 million gave hundreds of thousands of cDNA molecules. TCRdb re-derived calls from the PCR reads in MiXCR, one entry per CDR3 protein. This table has 600,000 to 750,000 distinct CDR3 sequences, around 64% appearing once. Overall study results and limits: Those samples that were prepared in the same batch co-clustered strongly by F measure. Among roughly 5 TRBV segments more frequent in patients than controls were TRBV5-6, TRBV5-1 and TRBV20-1. Controls significantly exceeded multiple sclerosis patients in normalized Chao1 diversity.

The CDR3 covers 12 residues. The germline V and J ends were trimmed by 6 bases and 3 bases, with 11 bases remaining between them. CDR1 is SQVTM, CDR2 ANQGSEA, per germline. With regard to this clonotype: Antigen unknown.

The source of this sequence is a girl aged 2 to 10 with multiple sclerosis. The chain joins TRBV29-1 to TRBJ1-2; a possible D gene is TRBD1 (5 bases). Sequencing was performed on blood. The CDR3 nucleotides are TGCAGCGTCCCCGGGACCGACTATGGCTACACCTTC. This sequence encodes CSVPGTDYGYTF.